This T cell receptor beta chain was identified in a study of blood T cell repertoires in COVID-19. The overall study: Collection of acute and convalescent COVID-19 samples took place in the United States, Italy and Spain. Sources were T cells, B-cell-depleted T cells, or PBMCs; the material itself was cDNA or gDNA.

Per the authors' pipeline: Counts of nucleated cells, estimated from reference gene primer amplification, were obtained. TCRdb's copy holds only in-frame clones and misses some; the assay was immunoSEQ multiplex PCR. V and J calls and clone size are given by that table; D and trimming were obtained from the DNA. The table includes roughly 250,000 clones, around 88% detected once. This clone has more than one count but fewer than ten. The sequence was obtained from a man aged 25-45 years with acute or convalescent COVID-19. Sequenced input: peripheral blood.

The CDR3 reads CAWSVQGGDQPQHF. The CDR3 region has the DNA TGTGCCTGGAGTGTACAGGGGGGCGATCAGCCCCAGCATTTT. The chain links TRBV30 to TRBJ1-5, with 8 bases fitting TRBD1. The CDR3 is 14 residues long. Germline CDR1 is GTSNPN and CDR2 is SVGIG (reference sequence). With V trimmed by 0 bases and J by 5 bases, 3 bases remained unmatched.